Listed below are T cell receptor beta chains from one sample, sequenced in a study of blood T cell repertoires in COVID-19. Here immunoSEQ multiplex PCR was the method, and the copy in TCRdb shows in-frame clones only, minus some. The sample includes around 250,000 clones, 80% to 90% seen only once; the top ten take around 3%. Sequenced: peripheral blood. The receptors were gathered from a woman aged 25-40 years with active or convalescent COVID-19. CDR3s include the opening cysteine and the closing phenylalanine or tryptophan.

TRBV7-9	TRBJ1-1	CASSVLEGNPGTEAFF
TRBV5-1	TRBJ2-5	CASSLGTSGLGTQYF
TRBV6-5	TRBJ1-1	CASIMDRGRIEAFF
TRBV7-8	TRBJ2-7	CASSLGVRGGTYEQYF
TRBV30	TRBJ2-6	CAWETGGSPGANVLTF
TRBV23-1	TRBJ2-5	CASSQPKQGRETQYF
TRBV19	TRBJ1-5	CATTNWRSNQPQHF
TRBV29-1	TRBJ2-3	CSVMGLAGADTQYF
TRBV5-1	TRBJ1-2	CASSQGQGWDAYGYTF
TRBV24-1	TRBJ2-1	CATRTSGGNEQFF
TRBV4-3	TRBJ2-5	CASSQGASGGGPQETQYF
TRBV24-1	TRBJ1-4	CATSGGVGTSSRVNEKLFF
TRBV7-2	TRBJ2-1	CASSFPRGYNEQFF
TRBV10-2	TRBJ2-7	CASNRGADYEQYF
TRBV21-1	TRBJ1-6	CASSKKGGGARNSPLHF
TRBV18	TRBJ1-3	CASSPTGWGNTIYF
TRBV3-1/TRBV3-2	TRBJ2-3	CASSLSGGGITDTQYF